This is a list of T cell receptor beta chains from one sample in a study of cytomegalovirus exposure and HLA in healthy donors. Clones were read by immunoSEQ multiplex PCR, and TCRdb kept only the in-frame ones, dropping some. This repertoire shows 130,000 or so clones, about 81% found once; its top ten account for 1.5% to 2%. The source material was PBMCs. The source of these receptors is a man aged 40-55 years in good health and CMV-seronegative. CDR3s include the opening cysteine and the closing phenylalanine or tryptophan. Each record gives: clone size, J gene, D gene, V gene, CDR3 DNA, CDR3 protein. The D gene is left open where the match is weak. Not every row has a clone size; where given, it reads once, few, many or a size class.

size: few
J: TRBJ2-5
D: TRBD2
V: TRBV11-2
DNA: TGTGCCAGCAGCTACGGACTAGCGGAGACCCAGTACTTC
CDR3: CASSYGLAETQYF

size: NA
J: TRBJ2-7
D: NA
V: TRBV4-3
DNA: TGCGCCAGCAGCCAGGAACAGGGATACGAGCAGTACTTC
CDR3: CASSQEQGYEQYF

size: few
J: TRBJ1-5
D: NA
V: TRBV19
DNA: TGTGCCAGTAGTATACCTGAGGGGGTCCCAGGAGGCAATCAGCCCCAGCATTTT
CDR3: CASSIPEGVPGGNQPQHF

size: NA
J: TRBJ2-3
D: TRBD1
V: TRBV5-1
DNA: TGCGCCAGCAGCTCAACCGGGACAGGGTCGACAGATACGCAGTATTTT
CDR3: CASSSTGTGSTDTQYF

size: NA
J: TRBJ2-1
D: TRBD1
V: TRBV29-1
DNA: TGCAGCGTTGAACGACAGGGGGCCTGGGAGCAGTTCTTC
CDR3: CSVERQGAWEQFF

size: NA
J: TRBJ2-7
D: NA
V: TRBV7-8
DNA: TGTGCCAGCAGCTTAGTTGTTAGCGGAACCTACGAGCAGTACTTC
CDR3: CASSLVVSGTYEQYF

size: NA
J: TRBJ2-3
D: TRBD2
V: TRBV7-3
DNA: TGTGCCAGCAGCTTAAACCCGGGGGGTGATACGCAGTATTTT
CDR3: CASSLNPGGDTQYF

size: NA
J: TRBJ2-5
D: TRBD1
V: TRBV5-1
DNA: TGCGCCAGCAGCTTGTCAGGGGGCTACCAAGAGACCCAGTACTTC
CDR3: CASSLSGGYQETQYF

size: NA
J: TRBJ1-2
D: NA
V: TRBV4-1
DNA: TGCGCCAGCAGCCAAGGCCGGGAGGGGGGCTACACCTTC
CDR3: CASSQGREGGYTF

size: NA
J: TRBJ1-2
D: NA
V: TRBV7-8
DNA: TGTGCCAGCAGCCTCAGGACAATTAACTATGGCTACACCTTC
CDR3: CASSLRTINYGYTF

size: NA
J: TRBJ1-5
D: NA
V: TRBV7-2
DNA: TGTGCCAGCAGCCTAGGGCAGGGTGGTTACCAGCCCCAGCATTTT
CDR3: CASSLGQGGYQPQHF

size: NA
J: TRBJ1-1
D: TRBD1
V: TRBV4-2
DNA: TGTGCCAGCAGCCTAACTTCCCCGACAGGGAGGAACACTGAAGCTTTCTTT
CDR3: CASSLTSPTGRNTEAFF

size: NA
J: TRBJ2-2
D: NA
V: TRBV28
DNA: TGTGCCAGCTTTTTCAAACAGAGTGGGCTATTGAACACCGGGGAGCTGTTTTTT
CDR3: CASFFKQSGLLNTGELFF

size: once
J: TRBJ1-5
D: NA
V: TRBV19
DNA: TGTGCCAGTTCACAGGACAGCAATCAGCCCCAGCATTTT
CDR3: CASSQDSNQPQHF

size: NA
J: TRBJ1-1
D: NA
V: TRBV27
DNA: TGTGCCAGCACCGAGCCTCAGGGTAGGGCTTTCTTT
CDR3: CASTEPQGRAFF

size: NA
J: TRBJ1-2
D: TRBD1
V: TRBV28
DNA: TGTGCCAGCAGTCCCACGGGACAGATCTATGGCTACACCTTC
CDR3: CASSPTGQIYGYTF